What follows are 28 T cell receptor beta chains derived from one specimen sequenced in a study of blood T cell repertoires in COVID-19. Sequenced by immunoSEQ multiplex PCR; TCRdb stores in-frame clones only, minus some. The table records under 250,000 clones, 82% of them present only once. Specimen: PBMCs or T cells enriched from blood (not recorded which). These receptors all come from a woman aged 60-70 years who had recovered from COVID-19.

This clone was counted only a few times. The rearrangement joins TRBV13 to TRBJ1-1, with D hard to call. CDR1 PRHDT and CDR2 FYEKMQ come from the germline V gene (reference sequence). The CDR3 is made up of 15 amino acids. V gave up 4 bases and J gave up 5 bases, with 17 bases separating them. The CDR3 region has the DNA TGTGCCAGCAGCTCACCCCGGAAGGCCGGGACTGAAGCTTTCTTT. Protein: CASSSPRKAGTEAFF.

This rearrangement joins TRBV7-6 to TRBJ2-5, with a weak D call TRBD1 (6 bases). The germline V gene encodes CDR1 SGHVS and CDR2 FNYEAQ. V was shortened by 4 bases and J by 2 bases, with 11 bases between the two germline ends. The CDR3 is 14 amino acids. CDR3 loop: CASSSWTAQETQYF. The CDR3 DNA sequence: TGTGCCAGCAGCTCCTGGACAGCTCAAGAGACCCAGTACTTC.

This rearrangement joins TRBV19 to TRBJ2-3; D is ambiguous. This CDR3 comprises 14 residues. V gave up 1 base and J gave up 1 base, with 6 bases separating them. Germline-derived CDR1 and CDR2 are LNHDA and SQIVND (reference sequence). CDR3: CASSIGQRTDTQYF. The CDR3 DNA is TGTGCCAGTAGTATAGGACAACGCACAGATACGCAGTATTTT.

CDR3: CASSATTNEKLFF. The CDR3 DNA reads TGTGCCAGCAGTGCTACTACTAATGAAAAACTGTTTTTT. J is TRBJ1-4 and V is TRBV25-1, with D uncertain. Germline-derived CDR1 and CDR2 are MGHDK and SYGVNS. The length of the CDR3 is 13 residues. Trimming left V 4 bases short and J 2 bases short, with 5 bases between.

V and J are TRBV7-2 and TRBJ1-3, with unresolved D. The CDR3 runs to 14 residues. V lost 2 bases, J lost 4 bases, and 9 bases lay in between. The germline V gene has CDR1 SGHTA and CDR2 FQGNSA. The DNA for the CDR3 is TGTGCCAGCAGCTTATACCTAGTAGGAAACACCATATATTTT. Translated, it gives CASSLYLVGNTIYF.

This clone was counted only a few times. The CDR3 coding sequence is TGCGCCAGCAGCCAAGAAGGTGACTGGCCCTATGGCTACACCTTC. Amino acids: CASSQEGDWPYGYTF. This rearrangement joins TRBV4-3 to TRBJ1-2; D gene unclear. V was pared by 0 bases and J by 4 bases, with 12 bases between. Germline V lookup: CDR1 LGHNA, CDR2 YSLEER. The CDR3 sequence is 15 residues long.

The chain joins TRBV19 to TRBJ1-1; 7 bases line up with TRBD1. Germline V gene sequence: CDR1 LNHDA, CDR2 SQIVND (reference sequence). Trimming took 6 bases from V and 4 from J; bases not matched to a gene: 11. This CDR3 has 15 amino acids. CDR3 sequence reads: CASRKQGRGGTEAFF. The CDR3, as DNA: TGTGCCAGTAGAAAACAGGGGCGAGGTGGCACTGAAGCTTTCTTT.

J is TRBJ2-3 and V is TRBV28; the D is unclear. Trimming removed 6 bases from V and 1 base from J, with 17 bases in between. Germline CDR1 reads MDHEN; CDR2 reads SYDVKM. The CDR3 is made up of 16 amino acids. The CDR3 DNA follows: TGTGCCAGCAGCCGCCCCCGAGCGACCCGCACAGATACGCAGTATTTT. Translating it yields CASSRPRATRTDTQYF.

This chain connects TRBV4-1 to TRBJ2-2; 9 nucleotides agree with TRBD1. The V segment lost 4 bases and the J segment 5 bases; nucleotides outside the gene matches: 8. Germline V gene data show CDR1 as MGHRA and CDR2 as YSYEKL. CDR3 length: 16 residues. CDR3 sequence reads: CASSPGQGKRTGELFF. CDR3 bases: TGCGCCAGCAGCCCGGGACAGGGAAAGAGGACCGGGGAGCTGTTTTTT.

This chain joins TRBV19 and TRBJ2-1; no clear D gene. In germline, CDR1 is LNHDA, CDR2 SQIVND (reference sequence). The CDR3 is 14 amino acids. Between the trimmed V and J ends, which lost 2 bases and 10 bases, there was a span of 15 bases. CDR3 region: CASSISRGAWEQFF. DNA for the CDR3: TGTGCCAGTAGTATAAGTCGTGGAGCTTGGGAGCAGTTCTTC.

The CDR3 DNA reads TGTGCCAGTACAGGGAGAGATGTCTATGAGCAGTTCTTC. It codes for CASTGRDVYEQFF. V gene TRBV27 combines with J gene TRBJ2-1, with a weak D call TRBD1 (6 bases). The CDR3 spans 13 residues. The V and J ends lost 9 bases and 8 bases respectively, with 17 bases between them. Germline V gives CDR1 MNHEY, CDR2 SMNVEV (reference sequence).

The gene calls are TRBV20-1 and TRBJ1-6, with D uncertain. This CDR3 contains 14 residues. Trimming shortened V by 3 bases and J by 6 bases, and 12 bases separated the two germline ends. Germline CDR1 reads DFQATT; CDR2 reads SNEGSKA (reference sequence). In DNA form, the CDR3 reads TGCAGTGCTAGTCGGAGGGTTGGTAATTCACCCCTCCACTTT. This gives the protein CSASRRVGNSPLHF.

This chain links TRBV6-5 with TRBJ2-7; 9 nucleotides align to TRBD2. Germline values: CDR1 MNHEY, CDR2 SVGAGI. The ends lost 0 bases at V and 3 bases at J; junction bases unmatched: 6. This CDR3 contains 16 residues. In nucleotides, the CDR3 is TGTGCCAGCAGTTACTCCCTAGCGGGATCCATCTACGAGCAGTACTTC. Protein product: CASSYSLAGSIYEQYF.

The chain joins TRBV18 to TRBJ1-1; unclear D gene. Trimming left V 1 base short and J 1 base short, with 10 bases between. The CDR3 has 15 amino acids. The germline CDR1 and CDR2 sequences are KGHSH and LQKENI. For the CDR3, the DNA is TGTGCCAGCTCACCACGTGGAGGGAGGAACACTGAAGCTTTCTTT. The encoded protein is CASSPRGGRNTEAFF.

The rearrangement links TRBV13 to TRBJ2-5, with D maybe TRBD2 (5 bases). This CDR3 region has 13 residues. V lost 5 bases to trimming and J lost 5 bases, with 12 bases between them. Looked up from germline, CDR1 is PRHDT and CDR2 is FYEKMQ (reference sequence). In nucleotides, the CDR3 is TGTGCCAGCAGCCAACGCGGGTCCGAGACCCAGTACTTC. It translates to CASSQRGSETQYF. The variable domain in full, with the rest retrieved from reference TRBV13 and TRBJ2-5, is AAGVIQSPRHLIKEKRETATLKCYPIPRHDTVYWYQQGPGQDPQFLISFYEKMQSDKGSIPDRFSAQQFSDYHSELNMSSLELGDSALYFCASSQRGSETQYFGPGTRLLVL.

The chain employs TRBV14 and TRBJ2-1, with 9 bases aligning to TRBD2. V shed 9 bases, J shed 9 bases, and the junction held 18 bases outside the gene matches. CDR3 size: 16 residues. The germline gives CDR1 SGHDN, CDR2 FVKESK. DNA of the CDR3: TGTGCCAGTTCCCTTTTATATAGCGGGAGTCGGGGTGAGCAGTTCTTC. It is translated as CASSLLYSGSRGEQFF.

The V and J genes are TRBV7-9 and TRBJ1-2; 9 positions agree with TRBD1. Losses at the gene ends were 4 bases for V and 4 bases for J; bases not matched to a gene: 4. The length of the CDR3 is 14 residues. Looked up from germline, CDR1 is SEHNR and CDR2 is FQNEAQ (reference sequence). Here the CDR3 DNA reads TGTGCCAGCAGCTGGACGGACAGGGGCTATGGCTACACCTTC. Translated, it gives CASSWTDRGYGYTF.

This clone came up a few times. The chain joins TRBV2 to TRBJ1-2, with 8 bases lining up with TRBD1. V lost 7 bases, J lost 5 bases, and 18 bases stayed unmatched. Germline lookup yields CDR1 SNHLY and CDR2 FYNNEI. This CDR3 region has 17 residues. The CDR3 DNA reads TGTGCCAGCATCCCGCCAGAAGGCAGGGGGCTAAAATATGGCTACACCTTC. It codes for CASIPPEGRGLKYGYTF.

CDR3 coding DNA: TGTGCCAGCAGTTACTCGATAGGGGGAGCCGAGCAGTACTTC. It yields the protein CASSYSIGGAEQYF. This sequence joins TRBV6-5 and TRBJ2-7; D possibly corresponds to TRBD1 (6 bases). This CDR3 is built from 14 residues. Germline CDR1 MNHEY, CDR2 SVGAGI. Between the trimmed V and J ends, which lost 0 bases and 6 bases, there was a span of 12 bases.

The V gene is TRBV6-5, the J gene TRBJ1-1; 8 bases align to TRBD1. Germline V gene lookup returns CDR1 MNHEY and CDR2 SVGAGI. The CDR3 consists of 14 residues. V dropped 4 bases and J dropped 5; count of bases not matched to a gene: 6. The CDR3 region is CASSSGQVGTEAFF. The CDR3, as DNA: TGTGCCAGCAGTTCGGGACAGGTGGGGACTGAAGCTTTCTTT.

The chain uses TRBV5-3 and TRBJ2-7; the match to TRBD2 covers 9 bases. TRBV5-3 is recorded as an ORF, its role being uncertain. The CDR3 spans 16 residues. The J segment lost 0 bases and the V segment lost 4 bases, leaving 8 bases of the junction unmatched. Here the CDR3 DNA reads TGTGCCAGAAGCGAGTATAGCGGGAGAATCTCCTACGAGCAGTACTTC. This sequence encodes CARSEYSGRISYEQYF.

The rearrangement uses TRBV27 and TRBJ2-7; 7 nucleotides match TRBD1. Germline CDR1 is MNHEY and CDR2 is SMNVEV (reference sequence). The CDR3 spans 13 residues. Germline trimming cut 8 bases from V and 6 bases from J; bases unmatched to any gene: 10. CDR3 sequence: CASLHSPGGEQYF. CDR3 coding DNA: TGTGCCAGCCTTCACTCCCCAGGGGGCGAGCAGTACTTC.

The chain couples TRBV29-1 to TRBJ2-5; 12 bases are a match to TRBD2. J gave up 4 bases and V 5 bases, and 5 bases lay outside the gene matches. The length of the CDR3 is 14 residues. Germline values: CDR1 SQVTM, CDR2 ANQGSEA. The CDR3 DNA reads TGCAGCGTTCGCCTAGCGGGGGGGCGAGAGACCCAGTACTTC. Its translation: CSVRLAGGRETQYF. Using reference TRBV29-1 and TRBJ2-5 for the parts outside the CDR3, the full variable domain is SAVISQKPSRDICQRGTSLTIQCQVDSQVTMMFWYRQQPGQSLTLIATANQGSEATYESGFVIDKFPISRPNLTFSTLTVSNMSPEDSSIYLCSVRLAGGRETQYFGPGTRLLVL.

The chain has TRBV7-9 and TRBJ1-3; D perhaps matches TRBD1 (6 bases). The CDR3 is made up of 16 amino acids. Germline V gene lookup returns CDR1 SEHNR and CDR2 FQNEAQ (reference sequence). The V gene lost 5 bases and the J gene lost 0 bases, with 14 bases spanning the gap. CDR3 in DNA: TGTGCCAGCAGCCTAATGGACAGCGGCTCTGGAAACACCATATATTTT. Translation gives CASSLMDSGSGNTIYF.

V is TRBV6-5 and J is TRBJ1-3, with a possible D match to TRBD1 (6 bases). The length of the CDR3 is 14 residues. Trimming stripped 7 bases from V and 3 bases from J, with 13 bases between. The germline gives CDR1 MNHEY, CDR2 SVGAGI. The CDR3 protein is CASTTGQGGNTIYF. The CDR3 region has the DNA TGTGCCAGCACTACAGGGCAAGGTGGAAACACCATATATTTT.

The chain's CDR3 is CASSAGDKETQYF. The CDR3 bases are TGCGCCAGCTCCGCAGGGGACAAAGAGACCCAGTACTTC. This chain uses TRBV5-1 with TRBJ2-5; weak D call: TRBD1 (6 bases). The germline V gene has CDR1 SGHRS and CDR2 YFSETQ. CDR3 length: 13 amino acids. V gave up 7 bases and J gave up 3 bases, with 13 bases separating them.

The chain employs TRBV12-5 and TRBJ2-1; a weak D match, TRBD1 (5 bases). CDR3 length equals 14 residues. CDR1 and CDR2 (germline): LGHNT, FRNRAP. Trimming left V 0 bases short and J 7 bases short, with 10 bases between. CDR3 sequence reads: CASGLVLGQNEQFF. The CDR3 nucleotides are TGTGCTAGTGGTTTGGTACTGGGGCAGAATGAGCAGTTCTTC.

The chain uses TRBV6-5 and TRBJ2-5, with 9 bases lining up with TRBD1. From germline, CDR1 is MNHEY and CDR2 SVGAGI. V dropped 10 bases and J dropped 4; count of bases not matched to a gene: 13. The CDR3 runs 15 residues. As DNA, the CDR3 is TGTGCCACTAACACAGGGGGCGCGGGGTCAGAGACCCAGTACTTC. Translating it yields CATNTGGAGSETQYF.